Given below is one T cell receptor beta chain in context. This clone was counted ten times or more. Its binding antigen is unknown. Base qualities are not provided; no much larger clone lies one nucleotide away. No treatment had been received by any patient before thyroid surgery. Patient clinical samples collected from the early 2010s to the late 2010s were retrospectively analysed using T-cell receptor beta sequencing. Via the germline V gene (reference sequence), CDR1 is LNHDA and CDR2 SQIVND. V drops 4 bases and J drops 3 bases, leaving 4 bases in between. The CDR3, cysteine through phenylalanine, is 12 amino acids long. Only CDR3 DNA is held: 36 bases, read in frame from base 1. Receptor amplification or capture employed PCR. TCRdb records Illumina HiSeq 4000 as the sequencer. High-throughput sequencing was used to profile the TCR beta-chain CDR3 region of each patient. The original pipeline was this. Drawing on CDR3 differences between clinicopathological groups, the researchers built a classifier meant to tell apart patients with distant-metastatic papillary thyroid cancer. The Shannon index was used to assess repertoire diversity, and the Morisita-Horn index was used to assess tumor-blood repertoire similarity. Using fastp at Q25 and MiXCR, TCRdb reprocessed the public reads and kept productive beta chains. These V and J calls rely on TCRdb rather than the paper's analysis. This sample is represented by about 45,000 clones; 4% to 5% of them were singletons. The ten top clones hold around 9.6% of the sample.

These data belong to a study of metastatic and nonmetastatic thyroid tumors (dated by TCRdb to about 2020). Broadly, across the study: The researchers compared repertoires between peripheral blood samples and tumor or nodule tissue samples from patients with malignant or benign thyroid disease. What the research found in general, with its limitations: In both blood and tumor samples, TCR beta diversity was reported to be significantly higher in malignant tumors than in benign nodules.

This chain joins TRBV19 to TRBJ2-1; the D gene cannot be named for sure. Sequenced input: blood. This clonotype was sampled from a female donor with papillary thyroid cancer or a benign thyroid nodule (not recorded which). Some clones in this sample may be carry-over from other donors' samples. The DNA is as follows: TGTGCCAGTAGTACTCTCTACAATGAGCAGTTCTTC. This sequence encodes CASSTLYNEQFF.